Each of the 23 T cell receptor beta chains below was sequenced from the same sample in a study of vaccination and CD4 T cells after COVID-19. Oncomine TCR Beta short-read sequencing was applied to DNA from cultured CD4+ T cells. In TCRdb, the PCR reads were re-called with MiXCR into one record per CDR3 protein. This sample has roughly 16,000 distinct CDR3 sequences; approximately 52% occur once, and the top ten carry about 14%. Treatment specified: roughly 10-day PBMC culture with coronavirus spike peptide pools or control peptides (ViraFEST assay). The antigens of these receptors remain unknown. The sequenced material came from CD4+ T cells from blood, cultured in vitro. The receptors shown here come from a human donor who had recovered from COVID-19.

This clonotype was counted between two and nine times. The chain joins TRBV7-2 to TRBJ1-1, with 8 bases matching TRBD1. The length of the CDR3 is 13 residues. The junction had 6 bases not matched to a gene; V was cut back by 8 bases and J by 4 bases. Germline-derived CDR1 and CDR2 are SGHTA and FQGNSA. CDR3 in DNA: TGTGCCAGCGGCAAACAGGGGGGCACTGAAGCTTTCTTT. The encoded protein is CASGKQGGTEAFF.

This clonotype was picked up a small number of times. The CDR3: CASSLVQGITEAFF. In DNA, the CDR3 is TGTGCCAGCAGCTTAGTACAGGGTATCACTGAAGCTTTCTTT. The genes are TRBV7-2 and TRBJ1-1, with a possible D match to TRBD1 (6 bases). The V gene's germline CDR1 is SGHTA and CDR2 FQGNSA. The length of the CDR3 is 14 residues. Trimming removed 1 base at V and 4 bases at J, with 10 bases between.

CDR3 sequence: CASSQDETQYF. The CDR3 nucleotides are TGTGCCAGCAGCCAAGACGAGACCCAGTACTTC. This rearrangement joins TRBV4-2 to TRBJ2-5; no clear D. Trimming removed 0 bases from V and 5 bases from J, with 1 base in between. The V gene's germline CDR1 is LGHNA and CDR2 YNFKEQ. This CDR3 has 11 residues.

This chain uses TRBV6-5 with TRBJ2-6, with 14 bases fitting TRBD2. The CDR3 length is 20 residues. The germline V gene encodes CDR1 MNHEY and CDR2 SVGAGI. Losses at the gene ends were 0 bases for V and 0 bases for J; bases not matched to a gene: 4. The CDR3 DNA reads as TGTGCCAGCAGTTACTCCGGACTAGCGGGGGGAAGCTCTGGGGCCAACGTCCTGACTTTC. The encoded protein is CASSYSGLAGGSSGANVLTF.

V gene TRBV12-3 or TRBV12-4 combines with J gene TRBJ1-5; D ambiguous. The ends were cut back, 5 bases at V and 0 bases at J, with 11 bases in the middle. There are 15 residues in the CDR3. In DNA form, the CDR3 reads TGTGCCAGCAGTCCGGGATTCAATAGCAATCAGCCCCAGCATTTT. It encodes CASSPGFNSNQPQHF.

CDR3 nucleotide sequence: TGCAGTGCTAGGGGGGAAGTTATGAATTCACCCCTCCACTTT. Translation: CSARGEVMNSPLHF. This chain joins TRBV20-1 and TRBJ1-6; a weak D match, TRBD1 (5 bases). This CDR3 is built from 14 residues. In germline, CDR1 is DFQATT, CDR2 SNEGSKA (reference sequence). V lost 3 bases and J 7 bases, leaving 13 bases between the germline ends.

The chain combines TRBV7-2 with TRBJ2-5; no clear D gene. Trimming cost V 2 bases and J 5 bases, with 9 bases left between them. CDR1 and CDR2 from the germline V gene are SGHTA and FQGNSA. This CDR3 has 13 amino acids. The CDR3: CASSLQFGETQYF. In DNA form, the CDR3 reads TGTGCCAGCAGCTTACAGTTTGGGGAGACCCAGTACTTC.

The CDR3 region is CASNRDMNTEAFF. The CDR3 region has the DNA TGTGCCAGCAACAGGGATATGAACACTGAAGCTTTCTTT. The chain couples TRBV6-1 to TRBJ1-1, with D maybe TRBD1 (6 bases). V lost 7 bases and J lost 0, with 9 bases in between. The germline V gene encodes CDR1 MNHNS and CDR2 SASEGT. The CDR3 runs to 13 residues.

In this sample, this clonotype is large (0.1 to 1%). CDR3 DNA: TGTGCCAGCTCACCAACAGGGGCGGTTCAGCCCCAGCATTTT. Translating gives CASSPTGAVQPQHF. The V call is TRBV18, the J call TRBJ1-5; 7 nucleotides agree with TRBD1. The CDR3 is 14 residues long. V lost 2 bases to trimming and J lost 6 bases; unmatched junction nucleotides: 4. CDR1 and CDR2 from the germline V gene are KGHSH and LQKENI. The variable domain in full, with the rest retrieved from reference TRBV18 and TRBJ1-5, is NAGVMQNPRHLVRRRGQEARLRCSPMKGHSHVYWYRQLPEEGLKFMVYLQKENIIDESGMPKERFSAEFPKEGPSILRIQQVVRGDSAAYFCASSPTGAVQPQHFGDGTRLSIL.

The chain carries TRBV20-1 and TRBJ1-1, with 7 bases lining up with TRBD1. CDR1 and CDR2 from the germline V gene are DFQATT and SNEGSKA (reference sequence). This CDR3 is built from 16 residues. Losses at the gene ends were 0 bases for V and 2 bases for J; bases not matched to a gene: 9. The CDR3 DNA is TGCAGTGCTAGAGATATAGGCAGGGGGACTAACACTGAAGCTTTCTTT. Translated, it gives CSARDIGRGTNTEAFF.

The V and J genes are TRBV5-6 and TRBJ1-2, with 7 bases lining up with TRBD1. The CDR3 loop spans 12 amino acids. Germline V gene lookup returns CDR1 SGHDT and CDR2 YYEEEE. V trimming: 4 bases; J trimming: 5 bases; junction bases outside the gene matches: 2. The CDR3 loop reads CASSRDRYGYTF. CDR3 in DNA: TGTGCCAGCAGCCGGGACAGATATGGCTACACCTTC.

The V and J genes are TRBV15 and TRBJ1-1; no firm D call. This CDR3 spans 14 amino acids. CDR1 LNHNV and CDR2 YYDKDF come from the germline V gene (reference sequence). Trimming removed 1 base from V and 1 base from J, with 7 bases in between. The CDR3 region is CATSRGGGNTEAFF. CDR3 nucleotides: TGTGCCACCAGCAGAGGAGGAGGGAACACTGAAGCTTTCTTT.

The CDR3 DNA is TGTGCCAGCGCCCGACAGGGGAGCTCTGGAAACACCATATATTTT. Protein: CASARQGSSGNTIYF. The chain has TRBV6-1 and TRBJ1-3; 8 bases fit TRBD1. CDR3 size: 15 residues. With V trimmed by 8 bases and J by 0 bases, 6 bases remained unmatched. Per germline, CDR1 MNHNS and CDR2 SASEGT.

This chain joins TRBV6-1 and TRBJ2-5, with 9 bases that match TRBD1. The germline V gene has CDR1 MNHNS and CDR2 SASEGT. The CDR3 is 15 amino acids. Trimming took 7 bases from V and 5 from J; bases not matched to a gene: 11. CDR3 nucleotides: TGTGCCAGCACCCCCGGGGGACAGGGCTGGGAGACCCAGTACTTC. Encoded protein: CASTPGGQGWETQYF.

There are a few counts of this clonotype. The genes are TRBV15 and TRBJ2-3; tentatively, D is TRBD2 (6 bases). The CDR3 loop spans 15 amino acids. V lost 0 bases, J lost 0 bases, and 7 bases lay in between. CDR1 and CDR2 (germline): LNHNV, YYDKDF (reference sequence). The CDR3 DNA reads TGTGCCACCAGCAGAGATGGGACTAGCACAGATACGCAGTATTTT. The encoded protein is CATSRDGTSTDTQYF. The variable domain in full, with the rest retrieved from reference TRBV15 and TRBJ2-3, is DAMVIQNPRYQVTQFGKPVTLSCSQTLNHNVMYWYQQKSSQAPKLLFHYYDKDFNNEADTPDNFQSRRPNTSFCFLDIRSPGLGDTAMYLCATSRDGTSTDTQYFGPGTRLTVL.

The chain combines TRBV6-1 with TRBJ2-1, with TRBD1 identical over 9 bases. The V and J ends lost 6 bases and 8 bases, in that order; junction bases with no gene match: 5. The length of the CDR3 is 13 residues. Germline V lookup: CDR1 MNHNS, CDR2 SASEGT. The CDR3 protein is CASRGTGIDEQFF. As DNA, the CDR3 is TGTGCCAGCAGGGGGACAGGGATAGATGAGCAGTTCTTC.

This clonotype has more than one count but fewer than ten. V is TRBV24-1 and J is TRBJ2-5; TRBD2 is a possible D gene (7 bases). Trimming stripped 3 bases from V and 5 bases from J, with 15 bases between. The CDR3 is 15 amino acids. Per germline, CDR1 KGHDR and CDR2 SFDVKD. The chain's CDR3 is CATSDTPGGWETQYF. The DNA for the CDR3 is TGTGCCACCAGTGATACGCCGGGGGGCTGGGAGACCCAGTACTTC.

Turning to this clonotype: One end of the junction varies from germline; a read error may be responsible. The genes are TRBV20-1 and TRBJ1-5; 7 bases are a match to TRBD1. The CDR3 extends over 14 amino acids. Looked up from germline, CDR1 is DFQATT and CDR2 is SNEGSKA (reference sequence). The CDR3 coding sequence is TGCAGTGCTAGTCGGCCAGGGGGTCACCAGCCCCGGCATTTT. It is translated as CSASRPGGHQPRHF.

This clonotype turned up a few times. The gene calls are TRBV2 and TRBJ2-3; 9 bases fit TRBD2. This CDR3 comprises 14 residues. V was clipped by 5 bases and J by 3 bases; unmatched bases: 3. Germline V gene data show CDR1 as SNHLY and CDR2 as FYNNEI. CDR3: CASSIAGVTDTQYF. Here the CDR3 DNA reads TGTGCCAGCAGTATAGCGGGAGTTACAGATACGCAGTATTTT.

The CDR3 sequence: CASTRGRGGTEAFF. The CDR3 nucleotides read TGTGCCAGCACGAGGGGCCGGGGCGGCACTGAAGCTTTCTTT. The chain uses TRBV27 and TRBJ1-1, with D possibly matching TRBD1 (5 bases). Looked up from germline, CDR1 is MNHEY and CDR2 is SMNVEV (reference sequence). CDR3 length: 14 amino acids. The germline V and J ends were trimmed by 7 bases and 4 bases, with 16 bases remaining between them.

This clonotype was observed a few times. This chain connects TRBV6-1 to TRBJ2-7; D possibly corresponds to TRBD1 (6 bases). The CDR3 is 14 amino acids. V lost 7 bases, J lost 3 bases, and 16 bases lay in between. CDR1 and CDR2 (germline): MNHNS, SASEGT. The chain's CDR3 is CASNRNRESYEQYF. DNA of the CDR3: TGTGCCAGCAATCGAAACAGGGAAAGCTACGAGCAGTACTTC.

This clonotype showed up just a few times. The chain combines TRBV5-1 with TRBJ2-2; D gene ambiguous. The CDR3 contains 13 residues. In germline, CDR1 is SGHRS, CDR2 YFSETQ. V was cut by 5 bases and J by 2 bases, with 7 bases left in between. The CDR3 coding sequence is TGCGCCAGCAGTGACATTAACACCGGGGAGCTGTTTTTT. Translated, it gives CASSDINTGELFF.

This CDR3 is CASSELASYEQYF. The CDR3 region has the DNA TGTGCCAGCAGTGAATTGGCCAGCTACGAGCAGTACTTC. The genes are TRBV6-1 and TRBJ2-7; D remains unclear. Germline V gene data show CDR1 as MNHNS and CDR2 as SASEGT. The ends were cut back, 2 bases at V and 3 bases at J, with 8 bases in the middle. The CDR3 has 13 amino acids.